The rows below give T cell receptor beta chains drawn from one sample of a study of blood T cell repertoires in COVID-19. TCRdb keeps only in-frame clones here, not all; method: immunoSEQ multiplex PCR. The top ten clones hold approximately 3.6% of a sample with tens of thousands of clones, around 90% of them seen once. Material for sequencing was peripheral blood. These receptor sequences come from a woman in her forties or fifties with COVID-19, enrolled during active disease. Both conserved end residues are part of each CDR3. Each record gives: clone size, D gene, V gene, J gene, CDR3 protein, CDR3 DNA. A D gene is named only where the DNA matches it firmly. The size entry is marked missing in some rows and otherwise reads once, few, many or a size class.

clone_size: .
d_call: .
v_call: TRBV27
j_call: TRBJ1-1
cdr3_aa: CASSPVLPQGPATEAFF
cdr3_nt: TGTGCCAGCAGCCCAGTCCTCCCTCAGGGCCCTGCCACTGAAGCTTTCTTT

clone_size: .
d_call: TRBD1
v_call: TRBV29-1
j_call: TRBJ2-5
cdr3_aa: CSVEARDREETQYF
cdr3_nt: TGCAGCGTTGAGGCAAGGGACAGGGAAGAGACCCAGTACTTC

clone_size: .
d_call: TRBD2
v_call: TRBV7-9
j_call: TRBJ2-3
cdr3_aa: CASSLAGASGRARDF
cdr3_nt: TGTGCCAGCAGCTTAGCGGGAGCTAGCGGGAGGGCCAGAGATTTT

clone_size: once
d_call: TRBD1
v_call: TRBV3-1/TRBV3-2
j_call: TRBJ1-6
cdr3_aa: CASSRWTGESYNSPLHF
cdr3_nt: TGTGCCAGCAGCCGTTGGACAGGAGAATCCTATAATTCACCCCTCCACTTT

clone_size: .
d_call: .
v_call: TRBV7-2
j_call: TRBJ1-1
cdr3_aa: CASSLSGGLGTEAFF
cdr3_nt: TGTGCCAGCAGCTTGTCTGGCGGGCTGGGGACTGAAGCTTTCTTT

clone_size: .
d_call: TRBD1
v_call: TRBV28
j_call: TRBJ1-5
cdr3_aa: CASSRDRERQPQHF
cdr3_nt: TGTGCCAGCAGCCGGGACAGGGAACGTCAGCCCCAGCATTTT

clone_size: once
d_call: TRBD2
v_call: TRBV14
j_call: TRBJ2-1
cdr3_aa: CASSQARLAVYNEQFF
cdr3_nt: TGTGCCAGCAGCCAGGCCCGGCTAGCGGTGTACAATGAGCAGTTCTTC

clone_size: .
d_call: TRBD1
v_call: TRBV5-5
j_call: TRBJ1-3
cdr3_aa: CASRQGQGYSGNTIYF
cdr3_nt: TGTGCCAGCAGGCAAGGACAGGGTTACTCTGGAAACACCATATATTTT

clone_size: .
d_call: .
v_call: TRBV7-2
j_call: TRBJ1-2
cdr3_aa: CASTPGTTGYYGYTF
cdr3_nt: TGTGCCAGCACCCCGGGAACGACAGGCTACTATGGCTACACCTTC

clone_size: .
d_call: TRBD1
v_call: TRBV19
j_call: TRBJ2-2
cdr3_aa: CASMRDRSNTGELFF
cdr3_nt: TGTGCCAGTATGAGGGACAGGTCGAACACCGGGGAGCTGTTTTTT

clone_size: .
d_call: TRBD1
v_call: TRBV27
j_call: TRBJ1-5
cdr3_aa: CASSPGTGFNQPQHF
cdr3_nt: TGTGCCAGCAGTCCCGGGACAGGGTTCAATCAGCCCCAGCATTTT

clone_size: once
d_call: TRBD1
v_call: TRBV6-5
j_call: TRBJ2-7
cdr3_aa: CASRKGQGAGNEQYF
cdr3_nt: TGTGCCAGCAGGAAAGGACAGGGGGCTGGAAACGAGCAGTACTTC

clone_size: .
d_call: .
v_call: TRBV19
j_call: TRBJ2-4
cdr3_aa: CASSMTGFGNIQYF
cdr3_nt: TGTGCCAGTAGTATGACAGGATTTGGAAACATTCAGTACTTC

clone_size: .
d_call: .
v_call: TRBV12-3/TRBV12-4
j_call: TRBJ1-1
cdr3_aa: CASTRVRNTEAFF
cdr3_nt: TGTGCCAGCACCAGGGTGAGGAACACTGAAGCTTTCTTT

clone_size: few
d_call: .
v_call: TRBV4-1
j_call: TRBJ2-7
cdr3_aa: CASSHVGVITYEQYF
cdr3_nt: TGCGCCAGCAGCCACGTGGGAGTAATAACCTACGAGCAGTACTTC

clone_size: .
d_call: .
v_call: TRBV28
j_call: TRBJ1-5
cdr3_aa: CASSPPGVSNQPQHF
cdr3_nt: TGTGCCAGCAGTCCCCCGGGGGTAAGCAATCAGCCCCAGCATTTT

clone_size: .
d_call: .
v_call: TRBV5-1
j_call: TRBJ2-1
cdr3_aa: CASSWSTGSNEQFF
cdr3_nt: TGCGCCAGCAGTTGGTCTACCGGGAGCAATGAGCAGTTCTTC

clone_size: .
d_call: .
v_call: TRBV30
j_call: TRBJ2-3
cdr3_aa: CAWSVLATDTQYF
cdr3_nt: TGTGCCTGGAGTGTACTAGCCACAGATACGCAGTATTTT

clone_size: .
d_call: .
v_call: TRBV4-1
j_call: TRBJ1-1
cdr3_aa: CASSQGEQGVSTEAFF
cdr3_nt: TGCGCCAGCAGCCAAGGGGAACAGGGTGTGAGTACTGAAGCTTTCTTT

clone_size: .
d_call: .
v_call: TRBV28
j_call: TRBJ2-6
cdr3_aa: CASTPPRAGANVLTF
cdr3_nt: TGTGCCAGCACCCCTCCGCGGGCTGGGGCCAACGTCCTGACTTTC

clone_size: .
d_call: .
v_call: TRBV3-1/TRBV3-2
j_call: TRBJ2-7
cdr3_aa: CASRSRGSYEQYF
cdr3_nt: TGTGCCAGCAGAAGTAGGGGCTCCTACGAGCAGTACTTC

clone_size: .
d_call: TRBD1
v_call: TRBV5-1
j_call: TRBJ2-1
cdr3_aa: CASSLDRGLDEQFF
cdr3_nt: TGCGCCAGCAGCTTGGACAGGGGGCTCGATGAGCAGTTCTTC

clone_size: once
d_call: .
v_call: TRBV7-2
j_call: TRBJ2-7
cdr3_aa: CASSLSPLEQYF
cdr3_nt: TGTGCCAGCAGCTTAAGCCCCCTCGAGCAGTACTTC

clone_size: .
d_call: TRBD1
v_call: TRBV5-1
j_call: TRBJ2-7
cdr3_aa: CASSLGDRVLYEQYF
cdr3_nt: TGCGCCAGCAGCTTGGGGGACAGGGTTCTCTACGAGCAGTACTTC

clone_size: .
d_call: .
v_call: TRBV3-1/TRBV3-2
j_call: TRBJ1-3
cdr3_aa: CASRGPHSGNTIYF
cdr3_nt: TGTGCCAGCAGGGGGCCGCACTCTGGAAACACCATATATTTT

clone_size: .
d_call: TRBD2
v_call: TRBV11-2
j_call: TRBJ2-2
cdr3_aa: CASSPGLAEGDRRELFF
cdr3_nt: TGTGCCAGCAGCCCAGGACTAGCGGAGGGGGACCGCCGGGAGCTGTTTTTT

clone_size: .
d_call: TRBD2
v_call: TRBV6-1
j_call: TRBJ2-7
cdr3_aa: CASSDPESGRAFRTYEQYF
cdr3_nt: TGTGCCAGCAGTGACCCAGAGAGCGGGAGGGCCTTTCGGACCTACGAGCAGTACTTC

clone_size: .
d_call: TRBD1
v_call: TRBV2
j_call: TRBJ1-4
cdr3_aa: CASSEDRGHIFKLFF
cdr3_nt: TGTGCCAGCAGTGAAGACAGGGGGCATATCTTTAAACTGTTTTTT

clone_size: .
d_call: .
v_call: TRBV2
j_call: TRBJ2-7
cdr3_aa: CASSYGQTYEQYF
cdr3_nt: TGTGCCAGCAGCTACGGACAGACCTACGAGCAGTACTTC

clone_size: .
d_call: .
v_call: TRBV6-2/TRBV6-3
j_call: TRBJ2-7
cdr3_aa: CASSERVWYEQYF
cdr3_nt: TGTGCCAGCAGCGAACGGGTGTGGTACGAGCAGTACTTC

clone_size: .
d_call: .
v_call: TRBV30
j_call: TRBJ2-3
cdr3_aa: CAWSGGTTQYF
cdr3_nt: TGTGCCTGGAGTGGCGGAACCACGCAGTATTTT

clone_size: few
d_call: .
v_call: TRBV7-8
j_call: TRBJ2-7
cdr3_aa: CASSLRGYEQYF
cdr3_nt: TGTGCCAGCAGCTTAAGAGGCTACGAGCAGTACTTC

clone_size: .
d_call: .
v_call: TRBV12-3/TRBV12-4
j_call: TRBJ1-2
cdr3_aa: CASSSSGFGGYTF
cdr3_nt: TGTGCCAGCAGTTCTTCCGGGTTTGGTGGCTACACCTTC

clone_size: .
d_call: .
v_call: TRBV19
j_call: TRBJ2-5
cdr3_aa: CASRPTGTRKETQYF
cdr3_nt: TGTGCCAGTAGGCCTACCGGGACACGGAAAGAGACCCAGTACTTC

clone_size: .
d_call: TRBD2
v_call: TRBV4-2
j_call: TRBJ2-1
cdr3_aa: CASSQGWRESDNEQFF
cdr3_nt: TGTGCCAGCAGCCAAGGGTGGCGGGAGTCCGATAATGAGCAGTTCTTC

clone_size: .
d_call: .
v_call: TRBV27
j_call: TRBJ2-6
cdr3_aa: CAIRGTGANVLTF
cdr3_nt: TGTGCCATCCGGGGAACTGGGGCCAACGTCCTGACTTTC

clone_size: .
d_call: TRBD2
v_call: TRBV6-6
j_call: TRBJ2-2
cdr3_aa: CASSYGAGGDTGELFF
cdr3_nt: TGTGCCAGCAGTTACGGGGCGGGAGGTGACACCGGGGAGCTGTTTTTT

clone_size: .
d_call: .
v_call: TRBV14
j_call: TRBJ2-5
cdr3_aa: CASSHSWGIDDRIWSLAQYF
cdr3_nt: TGTGCCAGCAGCCATTCGTGGGGGATCGACGACAGGATATGGAGTTTGGCCCAGTACTTC

clone_size: once
d_call: .
v_call: TRBV6-5
j_call: TRBJ1-2
cdr3_aa: CASSRGQYYGYTF
cdr3_nt: TGTGCCAGCAGTCGCGGACAGTACTATGGCTACACCTTC

clone_size: .
d_call: .
v_call: TRBV14
j_call: TRBJ1-6
cdr3_aa: CASSQGAGNNSPLHF
cdr3_nt: TGTGCCAGCAGCCAAGGCGCGGGTAATAATTCACCCCTCCACTTT